The text below deals with one TCR beta chain. This specimen comes from a study of blood T cell repertoires in COVID-19. As for the study in general: Acute-phase and convalescent COVID-19 samples originated in the United States, Italy and Spain.

This CDR3 is built from 16 residues. V lost 0 bases and J lost 0, with 11 bases in between. CDR1 and CDR2 from the germline V gene are SGHTA and FQGNSA. Under the authors' procedure: Estimates of nucleated cell counts were drawn from the amplification of reference gene primers. Sequencing was performed with immunoSEQ multiplex PCR; in TCRdb, only in-frame clones are kept and a portion is missing. V and J calls plus clone size are reproduced from that table; the DNA served to infer D and trimming. The table lists tens of thousands of clones, 81% of them singletons. Sequencing input: peripheral blood. This clonotype was obtained from an elderly man with active or convalescent COVID-19. V is TRBV7-2 and J is TRBJ1-2; tentatively, D is TRBD1 (5 bases). CDR3: CASSLAGGGTNYGYTF. The CDR3, as DNA: TGTGCCAGCAGCTTAGCTGGGGGAGGAACTAACTATGGCTACACCTTC.